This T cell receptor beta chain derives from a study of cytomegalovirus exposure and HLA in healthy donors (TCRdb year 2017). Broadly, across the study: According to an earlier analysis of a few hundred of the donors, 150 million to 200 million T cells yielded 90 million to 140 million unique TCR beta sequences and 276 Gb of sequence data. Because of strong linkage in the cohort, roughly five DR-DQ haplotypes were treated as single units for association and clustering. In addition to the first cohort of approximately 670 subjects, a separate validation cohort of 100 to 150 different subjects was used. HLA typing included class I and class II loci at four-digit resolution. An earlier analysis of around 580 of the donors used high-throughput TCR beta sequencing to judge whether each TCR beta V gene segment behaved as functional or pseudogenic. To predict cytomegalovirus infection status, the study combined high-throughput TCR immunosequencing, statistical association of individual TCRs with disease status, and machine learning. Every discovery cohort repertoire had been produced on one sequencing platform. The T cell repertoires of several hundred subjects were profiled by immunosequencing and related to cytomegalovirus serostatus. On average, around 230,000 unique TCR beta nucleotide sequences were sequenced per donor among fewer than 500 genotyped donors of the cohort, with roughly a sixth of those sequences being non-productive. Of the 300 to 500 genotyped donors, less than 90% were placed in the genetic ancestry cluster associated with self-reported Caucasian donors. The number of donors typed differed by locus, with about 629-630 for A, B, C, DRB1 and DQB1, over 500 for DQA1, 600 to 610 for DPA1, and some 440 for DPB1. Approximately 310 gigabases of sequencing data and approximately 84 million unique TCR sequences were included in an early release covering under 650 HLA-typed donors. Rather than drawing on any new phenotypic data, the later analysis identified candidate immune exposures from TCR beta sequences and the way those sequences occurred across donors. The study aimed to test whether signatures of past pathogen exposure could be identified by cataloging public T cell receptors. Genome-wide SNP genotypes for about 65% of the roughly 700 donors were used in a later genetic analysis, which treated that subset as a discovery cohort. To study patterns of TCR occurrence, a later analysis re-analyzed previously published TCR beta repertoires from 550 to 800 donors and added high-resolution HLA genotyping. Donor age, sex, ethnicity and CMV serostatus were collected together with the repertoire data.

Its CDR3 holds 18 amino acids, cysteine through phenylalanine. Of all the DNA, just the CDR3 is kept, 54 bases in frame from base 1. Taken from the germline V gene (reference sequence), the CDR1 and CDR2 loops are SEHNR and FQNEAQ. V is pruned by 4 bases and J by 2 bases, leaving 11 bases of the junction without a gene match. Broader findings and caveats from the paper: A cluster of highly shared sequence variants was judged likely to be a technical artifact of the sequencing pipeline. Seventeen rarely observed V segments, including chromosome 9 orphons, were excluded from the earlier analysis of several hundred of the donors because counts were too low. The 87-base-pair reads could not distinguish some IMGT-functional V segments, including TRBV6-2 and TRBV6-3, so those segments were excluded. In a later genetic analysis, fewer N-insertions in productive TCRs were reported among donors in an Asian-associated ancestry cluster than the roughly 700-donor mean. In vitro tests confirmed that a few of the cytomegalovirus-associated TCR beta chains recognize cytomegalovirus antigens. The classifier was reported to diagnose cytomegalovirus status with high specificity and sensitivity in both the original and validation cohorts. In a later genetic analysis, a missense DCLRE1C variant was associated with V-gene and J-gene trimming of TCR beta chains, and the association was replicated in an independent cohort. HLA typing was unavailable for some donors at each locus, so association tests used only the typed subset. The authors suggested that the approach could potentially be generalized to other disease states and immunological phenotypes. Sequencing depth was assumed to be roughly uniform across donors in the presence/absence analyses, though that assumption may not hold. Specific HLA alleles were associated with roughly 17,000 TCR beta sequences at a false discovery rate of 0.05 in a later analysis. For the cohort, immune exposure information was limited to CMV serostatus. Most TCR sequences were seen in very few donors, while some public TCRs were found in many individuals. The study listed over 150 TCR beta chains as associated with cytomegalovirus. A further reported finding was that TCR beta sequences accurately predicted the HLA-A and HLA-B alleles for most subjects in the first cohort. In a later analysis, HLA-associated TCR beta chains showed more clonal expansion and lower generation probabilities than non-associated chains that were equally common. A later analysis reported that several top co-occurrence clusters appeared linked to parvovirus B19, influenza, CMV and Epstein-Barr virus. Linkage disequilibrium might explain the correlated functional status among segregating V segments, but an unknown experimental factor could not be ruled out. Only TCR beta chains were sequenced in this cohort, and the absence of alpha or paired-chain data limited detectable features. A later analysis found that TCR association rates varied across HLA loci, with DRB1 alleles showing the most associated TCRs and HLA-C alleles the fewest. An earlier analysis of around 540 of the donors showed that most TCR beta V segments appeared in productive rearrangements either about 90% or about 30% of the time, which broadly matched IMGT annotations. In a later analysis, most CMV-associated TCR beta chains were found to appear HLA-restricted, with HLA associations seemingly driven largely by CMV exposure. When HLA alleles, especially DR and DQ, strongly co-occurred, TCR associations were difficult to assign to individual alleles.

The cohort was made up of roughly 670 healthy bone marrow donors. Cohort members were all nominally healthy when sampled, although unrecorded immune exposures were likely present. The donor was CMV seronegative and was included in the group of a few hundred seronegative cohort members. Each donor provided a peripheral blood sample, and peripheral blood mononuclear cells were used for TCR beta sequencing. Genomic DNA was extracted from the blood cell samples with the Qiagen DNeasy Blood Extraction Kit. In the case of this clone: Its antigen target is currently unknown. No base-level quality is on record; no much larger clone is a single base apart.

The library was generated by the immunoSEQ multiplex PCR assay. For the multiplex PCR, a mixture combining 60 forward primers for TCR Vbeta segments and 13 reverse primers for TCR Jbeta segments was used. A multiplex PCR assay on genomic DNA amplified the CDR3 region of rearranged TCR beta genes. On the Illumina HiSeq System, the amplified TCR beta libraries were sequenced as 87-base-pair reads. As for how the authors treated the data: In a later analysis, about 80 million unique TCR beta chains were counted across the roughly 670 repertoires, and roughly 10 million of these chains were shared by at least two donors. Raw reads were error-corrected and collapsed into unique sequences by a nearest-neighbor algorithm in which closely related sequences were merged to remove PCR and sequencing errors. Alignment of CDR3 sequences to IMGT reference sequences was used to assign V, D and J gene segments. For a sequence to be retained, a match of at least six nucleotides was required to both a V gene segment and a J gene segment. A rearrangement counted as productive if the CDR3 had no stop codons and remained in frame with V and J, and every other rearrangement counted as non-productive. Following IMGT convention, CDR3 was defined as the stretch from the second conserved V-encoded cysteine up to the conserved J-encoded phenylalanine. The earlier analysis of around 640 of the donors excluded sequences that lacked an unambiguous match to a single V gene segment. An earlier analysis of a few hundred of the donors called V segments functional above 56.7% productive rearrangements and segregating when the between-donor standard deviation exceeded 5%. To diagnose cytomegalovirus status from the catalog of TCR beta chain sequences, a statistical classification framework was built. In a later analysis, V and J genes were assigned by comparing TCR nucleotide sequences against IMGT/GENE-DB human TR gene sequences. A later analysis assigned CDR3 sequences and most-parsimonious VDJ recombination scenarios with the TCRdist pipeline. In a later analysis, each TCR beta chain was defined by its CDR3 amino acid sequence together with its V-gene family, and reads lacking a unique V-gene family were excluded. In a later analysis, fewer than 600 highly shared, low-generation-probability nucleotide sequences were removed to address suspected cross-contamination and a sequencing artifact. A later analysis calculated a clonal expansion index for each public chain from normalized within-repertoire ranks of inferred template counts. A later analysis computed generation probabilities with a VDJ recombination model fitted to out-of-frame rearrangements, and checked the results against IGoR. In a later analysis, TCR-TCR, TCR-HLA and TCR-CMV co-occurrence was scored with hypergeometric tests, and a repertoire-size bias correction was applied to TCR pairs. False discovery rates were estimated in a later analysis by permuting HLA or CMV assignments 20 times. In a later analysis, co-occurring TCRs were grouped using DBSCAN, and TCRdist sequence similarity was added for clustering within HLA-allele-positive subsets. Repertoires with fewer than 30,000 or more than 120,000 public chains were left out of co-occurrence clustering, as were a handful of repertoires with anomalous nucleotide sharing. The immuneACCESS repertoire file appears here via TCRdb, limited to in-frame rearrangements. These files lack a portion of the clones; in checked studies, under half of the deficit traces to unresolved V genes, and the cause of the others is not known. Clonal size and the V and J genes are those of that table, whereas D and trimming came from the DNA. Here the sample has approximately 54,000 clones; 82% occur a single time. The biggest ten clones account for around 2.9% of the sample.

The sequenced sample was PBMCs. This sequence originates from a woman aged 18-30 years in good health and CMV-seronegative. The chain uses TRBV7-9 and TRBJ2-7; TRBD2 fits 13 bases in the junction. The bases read TGTGCCAGCAGCTCATCCCCGTCCACTAGCGGGAGGGCCTACGAGCAGTACTTC. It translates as CASSSSPSTSGRAYEQYF.